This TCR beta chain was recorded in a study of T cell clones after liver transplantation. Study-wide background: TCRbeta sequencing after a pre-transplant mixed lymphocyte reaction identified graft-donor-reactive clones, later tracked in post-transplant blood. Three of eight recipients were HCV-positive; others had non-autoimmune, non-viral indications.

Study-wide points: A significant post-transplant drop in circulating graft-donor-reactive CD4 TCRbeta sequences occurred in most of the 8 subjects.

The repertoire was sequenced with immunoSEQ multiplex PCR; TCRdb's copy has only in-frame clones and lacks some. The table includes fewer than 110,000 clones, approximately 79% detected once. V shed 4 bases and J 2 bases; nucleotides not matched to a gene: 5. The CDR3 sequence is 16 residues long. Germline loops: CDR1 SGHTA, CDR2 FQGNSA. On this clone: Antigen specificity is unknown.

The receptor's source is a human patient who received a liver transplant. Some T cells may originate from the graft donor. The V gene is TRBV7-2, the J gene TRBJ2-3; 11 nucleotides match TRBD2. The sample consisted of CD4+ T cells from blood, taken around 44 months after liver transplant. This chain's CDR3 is CASSSLAGGTTDTQYF. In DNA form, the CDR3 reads TGTGCCAGCAGCTCGTTAGCGGGGGGGACCACAGATACGCAGTATTTT.